This T cell receptor beta chain was identified in a study of breast tumors, draining lymph nodes, adjacent tissues. The V end was cut by 0 bases, the J end by 2 bases, with 16 bases between. This CDR3 has 16 amino acids. Germline assignment: CDR1 SQVTM and CDR2 ANQGSEA. Using its own MiXCR run on the multiplex PCR reads, TCRdb lists one record per CDR3 protein. The table shows some 100,000 distinct CDR3 sequences, with around 21% occurring only once. Points from the study as a whole: Tumor and nontumor repertoires were significantly more similar in luminal-like than in basal-like breast cancer. Most tumor T cells seemingly derive from lymph node, then expand in tumor.

This clonotype has only one observation. What it recognizes is unknown. The lymph nodes were axillary draining lymph nodes from breast cancer patients. This rearrangement joins TRBV29-1 to TRBJ1-2, with D perhaps TRBD1 (6 bases). The sequence came from a female donor with breast cancer. Some clones in this sample may be carry-over from other donors' samples. Sequenced input: axillary lymph node tissue. The CDR3 nucleotides are TGCAGCGTTGAAGATGCGAGGGGGGTTCCCAACTATGGCTACACCTTC. Its protein product is CSVEDARGVPNYGYTF.